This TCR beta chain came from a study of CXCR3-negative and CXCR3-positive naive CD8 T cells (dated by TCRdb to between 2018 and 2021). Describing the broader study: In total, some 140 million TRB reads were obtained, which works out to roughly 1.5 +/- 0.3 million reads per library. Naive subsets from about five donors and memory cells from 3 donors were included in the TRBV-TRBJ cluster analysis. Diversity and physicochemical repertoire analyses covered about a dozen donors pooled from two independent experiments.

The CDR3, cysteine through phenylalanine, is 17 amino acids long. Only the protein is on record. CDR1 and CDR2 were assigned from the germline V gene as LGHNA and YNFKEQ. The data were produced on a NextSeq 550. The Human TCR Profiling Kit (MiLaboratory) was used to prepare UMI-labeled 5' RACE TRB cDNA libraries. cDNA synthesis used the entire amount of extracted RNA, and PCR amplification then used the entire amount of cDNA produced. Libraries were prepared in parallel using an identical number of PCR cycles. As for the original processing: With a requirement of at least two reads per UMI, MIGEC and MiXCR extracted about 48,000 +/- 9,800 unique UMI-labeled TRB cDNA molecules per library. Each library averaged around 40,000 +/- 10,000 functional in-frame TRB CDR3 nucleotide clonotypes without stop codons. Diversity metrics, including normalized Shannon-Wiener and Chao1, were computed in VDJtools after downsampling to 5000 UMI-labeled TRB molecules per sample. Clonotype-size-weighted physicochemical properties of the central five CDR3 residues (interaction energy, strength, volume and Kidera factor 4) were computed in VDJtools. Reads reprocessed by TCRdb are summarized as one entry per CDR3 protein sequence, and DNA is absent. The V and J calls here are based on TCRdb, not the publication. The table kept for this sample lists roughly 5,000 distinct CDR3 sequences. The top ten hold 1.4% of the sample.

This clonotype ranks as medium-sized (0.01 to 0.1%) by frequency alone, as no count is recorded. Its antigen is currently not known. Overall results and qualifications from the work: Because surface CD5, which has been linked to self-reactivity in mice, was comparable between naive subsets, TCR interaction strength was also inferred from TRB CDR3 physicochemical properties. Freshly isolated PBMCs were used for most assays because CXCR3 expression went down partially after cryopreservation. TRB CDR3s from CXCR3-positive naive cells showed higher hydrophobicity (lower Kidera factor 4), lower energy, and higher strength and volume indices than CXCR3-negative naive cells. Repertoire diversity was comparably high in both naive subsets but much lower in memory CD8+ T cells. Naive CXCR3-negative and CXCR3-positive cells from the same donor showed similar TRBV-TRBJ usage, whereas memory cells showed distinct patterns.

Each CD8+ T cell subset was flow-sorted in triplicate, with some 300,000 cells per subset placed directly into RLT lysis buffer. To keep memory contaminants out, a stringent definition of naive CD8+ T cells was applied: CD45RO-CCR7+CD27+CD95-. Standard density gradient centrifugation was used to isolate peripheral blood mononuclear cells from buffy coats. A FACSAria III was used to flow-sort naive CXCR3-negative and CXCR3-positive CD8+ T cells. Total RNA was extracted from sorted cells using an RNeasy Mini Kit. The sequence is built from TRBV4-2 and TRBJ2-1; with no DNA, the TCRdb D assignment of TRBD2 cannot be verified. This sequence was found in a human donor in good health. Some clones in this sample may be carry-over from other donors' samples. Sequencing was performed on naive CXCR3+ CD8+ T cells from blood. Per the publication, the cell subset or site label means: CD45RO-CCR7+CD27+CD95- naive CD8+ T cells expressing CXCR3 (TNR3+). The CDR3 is CASSQEASGRPQDEQFF.